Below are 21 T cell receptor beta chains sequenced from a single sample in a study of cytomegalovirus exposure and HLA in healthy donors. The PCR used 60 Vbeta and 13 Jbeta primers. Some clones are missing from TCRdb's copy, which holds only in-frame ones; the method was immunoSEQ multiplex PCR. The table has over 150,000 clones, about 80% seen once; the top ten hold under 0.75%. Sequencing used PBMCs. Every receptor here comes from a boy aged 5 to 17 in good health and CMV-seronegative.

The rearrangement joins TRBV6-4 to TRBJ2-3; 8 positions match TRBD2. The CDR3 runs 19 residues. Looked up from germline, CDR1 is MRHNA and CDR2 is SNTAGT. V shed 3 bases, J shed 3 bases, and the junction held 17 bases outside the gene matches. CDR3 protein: CASSETGGFPGRATDTQYF. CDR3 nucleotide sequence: TGTGCCAGCAGTGAAACGGGAGGGTTTCCCGGGAGGGCGACAGATACGCAGTATTTT.

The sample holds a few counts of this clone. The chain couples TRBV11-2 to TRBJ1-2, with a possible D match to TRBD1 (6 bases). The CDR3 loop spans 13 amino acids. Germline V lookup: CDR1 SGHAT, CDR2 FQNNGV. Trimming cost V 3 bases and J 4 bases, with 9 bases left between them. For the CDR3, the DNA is TGTGCCAGCAGCTTGGCGGGGGCCTATGGCTACACCTTC. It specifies CASSLAGAYGYTF.

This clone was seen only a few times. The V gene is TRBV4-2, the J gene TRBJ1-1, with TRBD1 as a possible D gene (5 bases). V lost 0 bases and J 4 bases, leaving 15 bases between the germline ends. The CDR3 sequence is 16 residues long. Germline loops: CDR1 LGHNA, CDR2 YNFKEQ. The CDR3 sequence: CASSQDARGSITEAFF. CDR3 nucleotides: TGTGCCAGCAGCCAAGATGCTAGGGGCAGTATCACTGAAGCTTTCTTT.

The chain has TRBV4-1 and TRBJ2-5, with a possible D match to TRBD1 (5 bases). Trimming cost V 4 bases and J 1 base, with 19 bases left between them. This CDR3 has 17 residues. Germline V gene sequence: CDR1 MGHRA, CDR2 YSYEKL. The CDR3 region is CASSRFLGVRGQETQYF. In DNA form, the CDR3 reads TGCGCCAGCAGCCGATTCCTAGGGGTAAGGGGCCAAGAGACCCAGTACTTC.

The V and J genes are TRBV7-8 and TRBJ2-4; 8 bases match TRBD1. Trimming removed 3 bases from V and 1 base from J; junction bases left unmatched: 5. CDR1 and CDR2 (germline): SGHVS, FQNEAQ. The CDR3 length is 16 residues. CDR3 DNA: TGTGCCAGCAGCTTTGCAGGGGGCGATGCCAAAAACATTCAGTACTTC. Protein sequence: CASSFAGGDAKNIQYF.

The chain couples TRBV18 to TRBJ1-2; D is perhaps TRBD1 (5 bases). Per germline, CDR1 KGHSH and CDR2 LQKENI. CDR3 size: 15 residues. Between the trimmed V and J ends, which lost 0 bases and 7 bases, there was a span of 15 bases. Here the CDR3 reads CASSPPGQPTSGYTF. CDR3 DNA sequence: TGTGCCAGCTCACCACCGGGGCAGCCCACCAGTGGCTACACCTTC.

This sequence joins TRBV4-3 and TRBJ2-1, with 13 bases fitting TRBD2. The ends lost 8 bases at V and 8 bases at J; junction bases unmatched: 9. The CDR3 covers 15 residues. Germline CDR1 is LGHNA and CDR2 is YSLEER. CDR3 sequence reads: CASGPTSGGWDEQFF. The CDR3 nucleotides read TGCGCCAGCGGACCGACTAGCGGGGGGTGGGATGAGCAGTTCTTC.

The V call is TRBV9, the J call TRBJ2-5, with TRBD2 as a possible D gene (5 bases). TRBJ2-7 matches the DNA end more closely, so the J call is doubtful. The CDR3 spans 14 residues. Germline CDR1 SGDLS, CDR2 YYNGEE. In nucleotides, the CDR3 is TGTGCCAGCAGCCCACCCGGGGTCAGAAACGAGCAGTACTTC. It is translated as CASSPPGVRNEQYF.

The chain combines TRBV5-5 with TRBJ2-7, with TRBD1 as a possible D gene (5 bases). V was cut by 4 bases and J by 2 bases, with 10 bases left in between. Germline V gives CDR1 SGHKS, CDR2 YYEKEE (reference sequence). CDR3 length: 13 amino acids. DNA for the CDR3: TGTGCCAGCAGCCATACAGGAGCCTACGAGCAGTACTTC. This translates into CASSHTGAYEQYF.

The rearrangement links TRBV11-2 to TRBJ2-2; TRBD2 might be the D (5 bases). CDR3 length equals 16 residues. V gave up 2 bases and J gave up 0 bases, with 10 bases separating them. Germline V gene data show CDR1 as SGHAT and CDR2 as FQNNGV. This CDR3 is CASSLTASPNTGELFF. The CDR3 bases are TGTGCCAGCAGCTTAACCGCTAGCCCGAACACCGGGGAGCTGTTTTTT.

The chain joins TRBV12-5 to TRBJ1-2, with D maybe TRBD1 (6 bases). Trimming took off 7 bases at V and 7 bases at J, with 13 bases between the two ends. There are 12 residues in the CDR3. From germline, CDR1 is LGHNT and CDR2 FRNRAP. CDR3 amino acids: CASAVTGGGYTF. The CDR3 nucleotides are TGTGCTAGTGCTGTGACAGGCGGTGGCTACACCTTC.

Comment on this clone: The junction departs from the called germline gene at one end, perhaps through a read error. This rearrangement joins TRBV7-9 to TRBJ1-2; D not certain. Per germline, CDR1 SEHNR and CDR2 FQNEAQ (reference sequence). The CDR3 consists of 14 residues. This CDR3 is CSSSSASSFYGYTF. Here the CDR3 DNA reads TGTTCCAGCAGCTCCGCTAGCTCCTTCTATGGCTACACCTTC.

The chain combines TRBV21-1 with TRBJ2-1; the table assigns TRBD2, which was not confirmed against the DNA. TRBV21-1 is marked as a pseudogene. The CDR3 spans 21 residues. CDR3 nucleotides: TGTGCCAGCAGCAAAGACGGACTAGCGGGGGCCCCGCGATCCTCCTACAATGAGCAGTTCTTC. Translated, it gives CASSKDGLAGAPRSSYNEQFF.

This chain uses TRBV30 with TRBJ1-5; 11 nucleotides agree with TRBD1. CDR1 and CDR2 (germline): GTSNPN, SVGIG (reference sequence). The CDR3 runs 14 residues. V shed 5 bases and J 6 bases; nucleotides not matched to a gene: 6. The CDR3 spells CAWGGTGGTQPQHF. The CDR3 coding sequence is TGTGCCTGGGGAGGGACAGGGGGGACTCAGCCCCAGCATTTT.

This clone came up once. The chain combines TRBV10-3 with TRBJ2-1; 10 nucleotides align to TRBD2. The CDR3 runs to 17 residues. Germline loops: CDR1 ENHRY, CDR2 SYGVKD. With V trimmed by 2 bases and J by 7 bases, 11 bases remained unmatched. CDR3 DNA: TGTGCCATCAGTGAGCTGTCTAGCGGGAGTTCTAGGAATGAGCAGTTCTTC. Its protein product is CAISELSSGSSRNEQFF.

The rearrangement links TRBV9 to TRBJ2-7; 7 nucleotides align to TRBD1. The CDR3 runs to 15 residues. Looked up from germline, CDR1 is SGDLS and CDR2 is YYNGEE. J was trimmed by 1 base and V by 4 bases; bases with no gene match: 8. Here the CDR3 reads CASSHEDRPSYEQYF. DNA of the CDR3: TGTGCCAGCAGCCACGAGGACAGGCCGTCCTACGAGCAGTACTTC.

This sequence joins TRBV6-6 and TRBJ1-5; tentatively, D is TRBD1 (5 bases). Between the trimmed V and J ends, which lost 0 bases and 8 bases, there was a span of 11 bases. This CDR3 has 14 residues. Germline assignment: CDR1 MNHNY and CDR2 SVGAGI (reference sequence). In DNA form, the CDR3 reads TGTGCCAGCAGTTACTCGCGGGGCTTCGAGCCCCAGCATTTT. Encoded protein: CASSYSRGFEPQHF.

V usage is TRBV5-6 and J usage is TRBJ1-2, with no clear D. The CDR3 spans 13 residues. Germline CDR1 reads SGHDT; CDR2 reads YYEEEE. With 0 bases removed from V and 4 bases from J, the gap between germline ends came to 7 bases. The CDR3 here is CASSLGQFYGYTF. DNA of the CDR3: TGTGCCAGCAGCTTGGGCCAGTTCTATGGCTACACCTTC. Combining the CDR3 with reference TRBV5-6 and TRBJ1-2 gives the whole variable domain DAGVTQSPTHLIKTRGQQVTLRCSPKSGHDTVSWYQQALGQGPQFIFQYYEEEERQRGNFPDRFSGHQFPNYSSELNVNALLLGDSALYLCASSLGQFYGYTFGSGTRLTVV.

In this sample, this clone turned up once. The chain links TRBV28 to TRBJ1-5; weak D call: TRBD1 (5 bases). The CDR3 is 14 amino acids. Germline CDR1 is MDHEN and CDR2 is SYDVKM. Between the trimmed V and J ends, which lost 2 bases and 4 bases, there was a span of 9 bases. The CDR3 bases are TGTGCCAGCAGTTTAGAGACAGATAATCAGCCCCAGCATTTT. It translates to CASSLETDNQPQHF.

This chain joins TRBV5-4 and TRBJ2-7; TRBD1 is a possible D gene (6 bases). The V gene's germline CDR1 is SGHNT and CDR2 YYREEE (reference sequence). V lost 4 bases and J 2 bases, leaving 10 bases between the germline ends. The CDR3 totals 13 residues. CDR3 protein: CASSNDRTYEQYF. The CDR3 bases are TGTGCCAGCAGCAATGACAGGACCTACGAGCAGTACTTC.

CDR3 coding DNA: TGTGCCAGCAGACCAAGGGGGGGGAACCAAGAGACCCAGTACTTC. Translation: CASRPRGGNQETQYF. The chain has TRBV7-9 and TRBJ2-5, with D possibly matching TRBD2 (7 bases). The CDR3 sequence is 15 residues long. Germline V lookup: CDR1 SEHNR, CDR2 FQNEAQ (reference sequence). Trimming removed 6 bases from V and 0 bases from J, with 14 bases in between.